This note documents a single TCR beta chain sequence. Its antigen is still unknown. It has no much larger one-base neighbor in the sample; base qualities were not kept. The CDR3 runs 15 residues from the cysteine to the phenylalanine. Of the read, only the CDR3 DNA is kept; its 45 bases are in frame from base 1. The germline V gene specifies SGHNT as CDR1 and YENEEA as CDR2. V is shortened by 3 bases, J by 7 bases, and the region joining them spans 16 bases. The cohort consisted of hundreds of healthy bone marrow donors. At the time of sampling, every cohort member was nominally healthy, though immune exposures that went unrecorded were likely present. The donor tested CMV seronegative and was one of the 352 seronegative cohort members. Every donor gave a peripheral blood sample, and the peripheral blood mononuclear cells from that sample were used for TCR beta sequencing. Genomic DNA was extracted from the blood cell samples with the Qiagen DNeasy Blood Extraction Kit.

This sample is drawn from a study of cytomegalovirus exposure and HLA in healthy donors (dated by TCRdb to the late 2010s). With regard to the full study: An earlier analysis of some 620 of the donors reported 276 Gb of sequence data and approximately 120 million unique TCR beta sequences obtained from 150 million to 200 million T cells. About 300 gigabases of sequencing data and some 85 million unique TCR sequences were included in an early release covering about 620 HLA-typed donors. The genetic ancestry cluster associated with self-reported Caucasian donors included about four fifths of the approximately 400 genotyped donors. The study was designed to test whether signatures of past pathogen exposure could be identified by cataloging public T cell receptors. Using immunosequencing, the study profiled T cell repertoires from about 610 subjects and related those repertoires to cytomegalovirus serostatus. In addition to the first cohort of hundreds of subjects, a separate validation cohort of 130 or so different subjects was used. To predict cytomegalovirus infection status, the study brought together high-throughput TCR immunosequencing, statistical association of individual TCRs with disease status, and machine learning. In a later analysis, previously published TCR beta repertoires from 550 to 700 donors were re-analyzed and high-resolution HLA genotyping was added so that TCR occurrence patterns could be studied. Rather than using new phenotypic data, the later analysis identified candidate immune exposures from TCR beta sequences and from how often those sequences occurred across donors. To decide whether each TCR beta V gene segment behaved as functional or pseudogenic, an earlier analysis of fewer than 750 of the donors relied on high-throughput TCR beta sequencing. Donor age, sex, ethnicity and CMV serostatus were compiled together with the repertoire data. A later genetic analysis took genome-wide SNP genotypes for 398 of the 666 donors and used that subset as a discovery cohort. All discovery cohort repertoires had been generated on a single sequencing platform. Both class I and class II loci were covered by HLA typing, at four-digit resolution. The number of donors typed differed by locus, with roughly 620-630 for A, B, C, DRB1 and DQB1, approximately 500 for DQA1, nearly 610 for DPA1, and 400 to 490 for DPB1. A handful of DR-DQ haplotypes were handled as single units for association and clustering because linkage in the cohort was strong. On average, around 230,000 unique TCR beta nucleotide sequences were sequenced per donor among more than 350 genotyped donors of the cohort, with 15% to 20% of those sequences being non-productive.

What the authors observed across the whole study: In an earlier analysis of approximately 590 of the donors, most TCR beta V segments appeared in productive rearrangements about 87% or about 30% of the time, broadly matching IMGT annotations. According to a later analysis, parvovirus B19, influenza, CMV and Epstein-Barr virus appeared linked to several top co-occurrence clusters. Linkage disequilibrium might explain the correlated functional status among segregating V segments, but an unknown experimental factor could not be excluded. Sequencing depth was assumed to be roughly uniform across donors in the presence/absence analyses, though that assumption may not hold. Assigning TCR associations to individual alleles was difficult when HLA alleles, especially DR and DQ, strongly co-occurred. In both the original and validation cohorts, the classifier was reported to diagnose cytomegalovirus status with high specificity and sensitivity. HLA typing was unavailable for some donors at each locus, so association tests used only the typed subset. In a later analysis, the rate of TCR association differed among HLA loci, with DRB1 alleles having the most associated TCRs and HLA-C alleles having the fewest. Immune exposure information for the cohort was limited to CMV serostatus. Three of the identified cytomegalovirus-associated TCR beta chains were confirmed in vitro to be specific for cytomegalovirus antigens. In a later genetic analysis, a missense DCLRE1C variant was associated with V-gene and J-gene trimming of TCR beta chains, and the association was replicated in an independent cohort. Most CMV-associated TCR beta chains appeared to be HLA-restricted in a later analysis, and the HLA associations seemed to be driven largely by CMV exposure. A further reported finding was that TCR beta sequences accurately predicted the HLA-A and HLA-B alleles for most subjects in the first cohort. A cluster of highly shared sequence variants was judged likely to represent a technical artifact of the sequencing pipeline. This cohort had only TCR beta chains sequenced, and the lack of alpha or paired-chain data limited which features could be detected. A total of about 150 TCR beta chains were listed by the study as associated with cytomegalovirus. Compared with the roughly 670-donor mean, donors in an Asian-associated ancestry cluster had fewer N-insertions in productive TCRs, according to a later genetic analysis. A later analysis found that HLA-associated TCR beta chains were more clonally expanded and had lower generation probabilities than equally common non-associated chains. At a false discovery rate of 0.05, a later analysis linked 15,000 to 20,000 TCR beta sequences to specific HLA alleles. Some 16 rarely observed V segments, including chromosome 9 orphons, were excluded from the earlier analysis of several hundred of the donors because counts were too low. While some public TCRs were present in many individuals, most TCR sequences turned up only very rarely across donors. The authors suggested that the approach could potentially be extended to other disease states and immunological phenotypes. Because the 87-base-pair reads could not distinguish some IMGT-functional V segments, including TRBV6-2 and TRBV6-3, those segments were excluded.

The protocol used for the library was the immunoSEQ multiplex PCR assay. For the multiplex PCR, a mixture combining 60 forward primers for TCR Vbeta segments and 13 reverse primers for TCR Jbeta segments was used. The CDR3 region of rearranged TCR beta genes was amplified from genomic DNA with a multiplex PCR assay. The amplified TCR beta libraries were sequenced on the Illumina HiSeq System as 87-base-pair reads. As for how the authors treated the data: A later analysis counted some 80 million unique TCR beta chains across the 600 to 850 repertoires, and around 12 million of these chains were shared by at least two donors. To remove PCR and sequencing errors, raw reads were error-corrected and collapsed into unique sequences using a nearest-neighbor algorithm that merged closely related sequences. V, D and J gene segments were assigned by aligning CDR3 sequences to IMGT reference sequences. For a sequence to be retained, a match of at least six nucleotides was required to both a V gene segment and a J gene segment. Rearrangements were classified as productive when the CDR3 lacked stop codons and remained in frame with V and J, and all other rearrangements were classified as non-productive. Following IMGT convention, CDR3 was defined as the stretch from the second conserved V-encoded cysteine up to the conserved J-encoded phenylalanine. The earlier analysis of fewer than 700 of the donors excluded sequences that lacked an unambiguous match to a single V gene segment. In an earlier analysis of some 590 of the donors, V segments were called functional above 56.7% productive rearrangements and were called segregating when the between-donor standard deviation exceeded 5%. A statistical classification framework was built to diagnose cytomegalovirus status from the catalog of TCR beta chain sequences. V and J gene assignment, in a later analysis, came from comparing TCR nucleotide sequences with IMGT/GENE-DB human TR gene sequences. In a later analysis, CDR3 sequences and most-parsimonious VDJ recombination scenarios were assigned using the TCRdist pipeline. A later analysis defined each TCR beta chain by its CDR3 amino acid sequence plus V-gene family, and excluded reads lacking a unique V-gene family. To address suspected cross-contamination and a sequencing artifact, a later analysis removed 450 to 700 highly shared, low-generation-probability nucleotide sequences. In a later analysis, a clonal expansion index for each public chain was calculated from normalized within-repertoire ranks of inferred template counts. In a later analysis, generation probabilities were computed using a VDJ recombination model fitted to out-of-frame rearrangements, and the results were checked against IGoR. In a later analysis, hypergeometric tests were used to score TCR-TCR, TCR-HLA and TCR-CMV co-occurrence, with a repertoire-size bias correction applied to TCR pairs. In a later analysis, false discovery rates were estimated by permuting HLA or CMV assignments 20 times. In a later analysis, co-occurring TCRs were grouped using DBSCAN, and TCRdist sequence similarity was added for clustering within HLA-allele-positive subsets. For co-occurrence clustering, repertoires with fewer than 30,000 or more than 120,000 public chains were excluded, along with roughly 5 repertoires with anomalous nucleotide sharing. As stored in TCRdb, this immuneACCESS dataset retains in-frame rearrangements with V and J assigned. A fraction of the clones does not appear; measured against another copy, unresolved V genes explain less than half of the discrepancy, and the remainder lacks a known reason. V and J calls plus clone size are reproduced from that table; the DNA served to infer D and trimming. Recorded for this sample are some 140,000 clones; roughly 83% of them occurred a single time. The biggest ten clones account for around 3.1% of the sample.

The receptor's source is a female donor in good health and CMV-seronegative. The chain uses TRBV11-3 and TRBJ2-1, and TRBD2 may be the D gene, going by 6 matching bases. Material for sequencing was PBMCs. The DNA reads TGTGCCAGCAGCTTTCGGGACTCAGCACTTAATGAGCAGTTCTTC. Translated, it reads CASSFRDSALNEQFF.